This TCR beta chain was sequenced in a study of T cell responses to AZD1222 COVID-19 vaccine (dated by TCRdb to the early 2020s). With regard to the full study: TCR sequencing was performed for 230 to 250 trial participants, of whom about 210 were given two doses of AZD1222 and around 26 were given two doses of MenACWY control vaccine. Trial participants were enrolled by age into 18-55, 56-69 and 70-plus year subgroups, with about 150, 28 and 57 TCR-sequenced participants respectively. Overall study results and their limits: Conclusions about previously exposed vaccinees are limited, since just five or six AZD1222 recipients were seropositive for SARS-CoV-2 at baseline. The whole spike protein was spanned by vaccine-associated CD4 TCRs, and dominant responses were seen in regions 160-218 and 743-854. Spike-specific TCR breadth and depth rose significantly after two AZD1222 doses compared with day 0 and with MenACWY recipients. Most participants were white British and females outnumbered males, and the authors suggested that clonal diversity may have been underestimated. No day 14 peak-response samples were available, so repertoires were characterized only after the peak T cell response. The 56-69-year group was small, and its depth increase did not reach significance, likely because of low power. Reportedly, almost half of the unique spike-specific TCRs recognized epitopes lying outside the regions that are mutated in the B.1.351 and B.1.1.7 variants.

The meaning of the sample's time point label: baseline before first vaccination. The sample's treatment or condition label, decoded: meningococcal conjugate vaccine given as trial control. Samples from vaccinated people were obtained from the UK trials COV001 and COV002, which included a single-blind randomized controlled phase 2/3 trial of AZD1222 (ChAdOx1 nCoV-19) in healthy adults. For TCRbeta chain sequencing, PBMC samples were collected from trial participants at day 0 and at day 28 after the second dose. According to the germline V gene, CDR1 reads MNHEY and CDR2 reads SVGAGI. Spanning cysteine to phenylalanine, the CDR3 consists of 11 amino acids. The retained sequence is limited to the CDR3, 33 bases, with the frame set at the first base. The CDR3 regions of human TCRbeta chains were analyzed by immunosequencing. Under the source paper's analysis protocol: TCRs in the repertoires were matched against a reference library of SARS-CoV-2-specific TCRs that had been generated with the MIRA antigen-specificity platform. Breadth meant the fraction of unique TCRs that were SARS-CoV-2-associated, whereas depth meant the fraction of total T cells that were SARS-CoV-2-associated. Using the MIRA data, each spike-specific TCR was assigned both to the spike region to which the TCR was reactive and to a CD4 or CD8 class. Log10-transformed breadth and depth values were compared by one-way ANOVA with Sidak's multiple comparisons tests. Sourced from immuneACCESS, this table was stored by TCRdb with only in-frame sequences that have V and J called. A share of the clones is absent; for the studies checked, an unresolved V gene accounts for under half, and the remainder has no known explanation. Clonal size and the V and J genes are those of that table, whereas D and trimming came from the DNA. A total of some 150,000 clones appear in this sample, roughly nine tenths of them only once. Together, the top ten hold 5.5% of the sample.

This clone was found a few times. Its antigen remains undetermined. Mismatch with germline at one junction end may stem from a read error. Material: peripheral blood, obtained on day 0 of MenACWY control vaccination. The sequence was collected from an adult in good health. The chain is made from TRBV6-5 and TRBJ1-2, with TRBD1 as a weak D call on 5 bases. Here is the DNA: TGCACCACAAGACAGAACTATGGCTACACCTTC. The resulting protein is CTTRQNYGYTF.